These T cell receptor beta chains were read from a single sample in a study of T cells in Graves' hyperthyroidism and ophthalmopathy. TCRdb recomputed calls from the multiplex PCR reads with MiXCR, one row per CDR3 protein. This sample carries some 440,000 distinct CDR3 sequences, less than 20% of them seen once, and the ten largest clones take roughly 8%. Sequenced material: blood. Receptor source: a woman under 30 with Graves' hyperthyroidism. Both conserved end residues are part of each CDR3. A row's size may be missing; if present it is once, few, many or a size class.

V gene,J gene,clone size,CDR3 protein
TRBV19,TRBJ1-2,.,CASSTVNSNYGYTF
TRBV7-9,TRBJ2-7,many,CASSGGKYEQYF
TRBV27,TRBJ1-4,many,CASSTGATNEKLFF
TRBV20-1,TRBJ2-1,.,CSAVAGSSYNEQFF
TRBV2,TRBJ2-5,many,CASTGRDRGETQYF
TRBV7-2,TRBJ2-7,many,CASSFSGTSSREQYF
TRBV10-3,TRBJ2-7,many,CAISGTGGTDEQYF
TRBV10-3,TRBJ1-6,.,CAISDNSPLHF
TRBV12-3/TRBV12-4,TRBJ2-3,many,CASSLGLGTGDTQYF
TRBV27,TRBJ2-5,.,CASSPRARDSLIPEAQYF
TRBV6-2/TRBV6-3,TRBJ2-4,few,CASSSIRGRDAKNIQYF
TRBV18,TRBJ1-6,many,CASSPTTANSPLHF
TRBV5-1,TRBJ2-2,many,CASSNSGTANTGELFF
TRBV5-1,TRBJ2-7,few,CASSLEAGFDYEQYF
TRBV12-3/TRBV12-4,TRBJ1-1,many,CASSKTGGRTEAFF
TRBV7-9,TRBJ1-6,few,CASSLDVASSYNSPLHF
TRBV5-6,TRBJ2-1,.,CASSSPVGGAYYNEQFF
TRBV11-3,TRBJ2-1,many,CASSKSNNEQFF
TRBV20-1,TRBJ2-1,many,CSPSPRQGQISYNEQFF
TRBV11-3,TRBJ2-7,many,CASSPRRVGGLGYEQYF
TRBV13,TRBJ2-3,many,CASSQARAGKGADTQYF
TRBV6-1,TRBJ1-6,many,CASTTVAGGYNSPLHF
TRBV13,TRBJ2-5,many,CASSLWARRETQYF
TRBV20-1,TRBJ1-5,many,CSARETGGQPQHF
TRBV28,TRBJ2-2,.,CASRAPSGNAGELFF
TRBV6-1,TRBJ2-1,.,CASSGLAGANGGYNEQFF
TRBV4-1,TRBJ1-2,many,CASSLLGEGYGYTF
TRBV5-1,TRBJ1-2,.,CASSFPGGAFYGYTF
TRBV18,TRBJ1-2,.,CASSPLDQSYGYTF
TRBV5-1,TRBJ2-6,many,CASSPGGIAGANVLTF
TRBV11-2,TRBJ2-1,many,CASSGTSEYNGEQFF
TRBV27,TRBJ1-5,many,CASSSGLRNQPQHF
TRBV10-3,TRBJ2-1,few,CAISERDNEQFF
TRBV7-9,TRBJ2-5,many,CASSSRLTSGSSTQYF
TRBV6-1,TRBJ2-7,many,CASSSPFEQYF
TRBV27,TRBJ2-1,.,CASSFKGRDEQFF
TRBV30,TRBJ2-3,many,CAWSVQWGDTQYF
TRBV18,TRBJ1-1,many,CASSPSIGPPEAFF
TRBV5-6,TRBJ1-6,many,CASSAMRAGNSPLHF
TRBV5-6,TRBJ2-5,many,CASSFRGYQETQYF
TRBV20-1,TRBJ1-2,.,CSARDGTF